The 28 T cell receptor beta chains below all came from one sample that was sequenced in a study of shared clonotypes between healthy human individuals. This table comes from immunoSEQ multiplex PCR, and its TCRdb copy is limited to in-frame clones, with some not included. The sample contains 75,000 to 100,000 clones, 40% to 55% of which appear only once. Sequenced material: PBMCs. The receptors originated from a woman aged 40 to 55 in good health. Some clones in this sample may be carry-over from other donors' samples.

The chain combines TRBV14 with TRBJ2-5, with 9 bases identical to TRBD2. The J call is doubtful: the DNA matches TRBJ2-7 better. The CDR3 loop spans 17 amino acids. Germline V CDR1 and CDR2: SGHDN, FVKESK. The CDR3 nucleotides read TGTGCCAGCAGCCAAGAAGAAAGGGCTAGCGGGACCTACGAGCAGTACTTC. It codes for CASSQEERASGTYEQYF.

At least ten counts were recorded for this clone. The CDR3 loop is CASSPVPGAGEQYF. The CDR3, as DNA: TGTGCCAGCTCACCAGTGCCGGGGGCGGGCGAGCAGTACTTC. The rearrangement links TRBV18 to TRBJ2-7; D could derive from TRBD1 or TRBD2 (6 bases each). This CDR3 has 14 amino acids. The V and J ends lost 2 bases and 6 bases respectively, with 14 bases between them. CDR1 KGHSH and CDR2 LQKENI come from the germline V gene.

A few counts support this clone. This sample includes further DNA sequences coding for the same CDR3. V usage is TRBV27 and J usage is TRBJ1-4; D uncertain. Per germline, CDR1 MNHEY and CDR2 SMNVEV (reference sequence). This CDR3 region has 13 residues. Trimming shortened V by 3 bases and J by 7 bases, and 9 bases separated the two germline ends. Written as DNA, the CDR3 is TGTGCCAGCAGTTTCTCGGGGTTTGAAAAACTGTTTTTT. Protein sequence: CASSFSGFEKLFF.

Comments on this clone: Other nucleotide sequences from this sample produce the same CDR3. This sequence joins TRBV30 and TRBJ1-4; D may be TRBD1 (6 bases). Trimming left V 3 bases short and J 6 bases short, with 14 bases between. The CDR3 sequence is 14 residues long. Germline assignment: CDR1 GTSNPN and CDR2 SVGIG (reference sequence). CDR3 sequence: CAWSDRGGDEKLFF. The CDR3 DNA reads as TGTGCCTGGAGCGATAGGGGGGGAGATGAAAAACTGTTTTTT.

About this clone itself: This sequence is one base from a far larger clone and is likely a read error. This rearrangement joins TRBV5-4 to TRBJ2-6; D may be TRBD1 (5 bases). Germline CDR1 SGHNT, CDR2 YYREEE (reference sequence). This CDR3 contains 15 residues. For the CDR3, the DNA is TGTGCCAGCAGCTTGATGTCTGATGGGGCCAACGTCCCGACTTTC. Translating gives CASSLMSDGANVPTF.

This clone was seen ten or more times. The rearrangement joins TRBV6-6 to TRBJ2-7; D ambiguous. The germline gives CDR1 MNHNY, CDR2 SVGAGI (reference sequence). Trimming removed 2 bases at V and 0 bases at J, with 11 bases between. This CDR3 comprises 15 residues. The CDR3 coding sequence is TGTGCCAGCAGTTACGAGGAAACGGGCTCCTACGAGCAGTACTTC. It specifies CASSYEETGSYEQYF.

J is TRBJ1-1 and V is TRBV6-5; D perhaps matches TRBD1 (6 bases). The V end lost 7 bases, the J end lost 7 bases, and 10 bases lay between the germline ends. CDR3 length equals 11 residues. Germline CDR1 and CDR2: MNHEY and SVGAGI. The CDR3: CASIYRVEAFF. The CDR3 bases are TGTGCCAGCATCTACAGGGTTGAAGCTTTCTTT.

This clone was recorded a few times. J is TRBJ1-5 and V is TRBV30; 8 nucleotides agree with TRBD1. V shed 3 bases and J 2 bases; nucleotides not matched to a gene: 6. From germline, CDR1 is GTSNPN and CDR2 SVGIG (reference sequence). The CDR3 is 15 residues long. As DNA, the CDR3 is TGTGCCTGGAGCCCCTTGGGACAGGGCAATCAGCCCCAGCATTTT. Translating gives CAWSPLGQGNQPQHF.

This clone was counted once. The chain links TRBV7-9 to TRBJ1-1; the D gene is possibly TRBD1 (6 bases). The CDR3 sequence is 15 residues long. The germline CDR1 and CDR2 sequences are SEHNR and FQNEAQ (reference sequence). The V end was cut by 5 bases, the J end by 5 bases, with 18 bases between. The CDR3 sequence is CASSAYRVLETEAFF. CDR3 nucleotides: TGTGCCAGCAGCGCGTACAGGGTTCTGGAGACTGAAGCTTTCTTT.

This clone was detected only once. J is TRBJ1-2 and V is TRBV9; D not certain. Germline V gene data show CDR1 as SGDLS and CDR2 as YYNGEE. Trimming left V 4 bases short and J 0 bases short, with 7 bases between. This CDR3 region has 13 residues. CDR3 bases: TGTGCCAGCAGCAGGGATCCTAACTATGGCTACACCTTC. Protein product: CASSRDPNYGYTF.

This chain links TRBV10-3 with TRBJ1-4; no firm D call. The CDR3 has 14 residues. Between the trimmed V and J ends, which lost 6 bases and 3 bases, there was a span of 11 bases. The germline CDR1 and CDR2 sequences are ENHRY and SYGVKD. CDR3 sequence reads: CAISGSVPNEKLFF. CDR3 DNA sequence: TGTGCCATCAGCGGTTCGGTCCCTAATGAAAAACTGTTTTTT.

This clone was counted between two and nine times. V gene TRBV27 combines with J gene TRBJ2-5; TRBD2 matches at 9 bases. Germline lookup yields CDR1 MNHEY and CDR2 SMNVEV (reference sequence). This CDR3 is 14 amino acids long. V shed 4 bases, J shed 3 bases, and the junction held 3 bases outside the gene matches. The CDR3 loop reads CASSSQREEETQYF. The CDR3 nucleotides read TGTGCCAGCAGTTCCCAGCGGGAGGAAGAGACCCAGTACTTC.

This clone was counted between two and nine times. This chain uses TRBV4-2 with TRBJ2-5, with a tentative D call TRBD2 (6 bases). The CDR3 totals 15 residues. The germline V gene encodes CDR1 LGHNA and CDR2 YNFKEQ. The V gene lost 4 bases and the J gene lost 1 base, with 13 bases spanning the gap. This chain's CDR3 is CASSPTAGSQETQYF. CDR3 DNA sequence: TGTGCCAGCAGCCCGACCGCCGGGAGCCAAGAGACCCAGTACTTC.

This clone has a single count. The V call is TRBV11-2, the J call TRBJ2-5, with TRBD2 matching 7 bases. The V and J ends lost 5 bases and 2 bases, in that order; junction bases with no gene match: 5. The CDR3 has 14 residues. Looked up from germline, CDR1 is SGHAT and CDR2 is FQNNGV. The CDR3, as DNA: TGTGCCAGCAGCCCGGGGGGTCATCAAGAGACCCAGTACTTC. Protein sequence: CASSPGGHQETQYF.

This clone was observed a few times. The chain employs TRBV28 and TRBJ2-7; D perhaps matches TRBD1 (5 bases). Germline CDR1 reads MDHEN; CDR2 reads SYDVKM. V lost 8 bases, J lost 6 bases, and 29 bases lay in between. The CDR3 totals 17 residues. DNA for the CDR3: TGTGCCAGCCGTCACCGTGGAACCCGGGTCGCAGGGCCCGAGCAGTACTTC. This codes for CASRHRGTRVAGPEQYF.

The rearrangement joins TRBV6-4 to TRBJ2-1; D remains unclear. The CDR3 has 11 residues. The V gene lost 3 bases and the J gene lost 15 bases, with 12 bases spanning the gap. The V gene's germline CDR1 is MRHNA and CDR2 SNTAGT. In DNA, the CDR3 is TGTGCCAGCAGTGATAGACCCGGTCGGTTCTTC. Its protein product is CASSDRPGRFF.

This clone has just a few counts. The V and J genes are TRBV29-1 and TRBJ2-1, with 11 bases matching TRBD1. CDR1 is SQVTM and CDR2 is ANQGSEA in the germline V gene. The V segment lost 7 bases and the J segment 4 bases; nucleotides outside the gene matches: 3. CDR3 length equals 13 residues. CDR3 in amino acids: CSGGQGEYNEQFF. The DNA of the CDR3 is TGCAGCGGGGGACAGGGGGAATACAATGAGCAGTTCTTC.

The rearrangement uses TRBV7-2 and TRBJ2-2; 9 bases are shared with TRBD2. Unmatched junction bases numbered 12, after V lost 5 bases and J lost 8 bases. The CDR3 runs to 16 residues. Germline V gene lookup returns CDR1 SGHTA and CDR2 FQGNSA. Written as DNA, the CDR3 is TGTGCCAGCAGCACCTTTGCGGGAGGGCGGTCTGGGGAGCTGTTTTTT. Residues: CASSTFAGGRSGELFF.

This clone was detected only a few times. The rearrangement links TRBV2 to TRBJ2-1; D possibly corresponds to TRBD1 (5 bases). This CDR3 comprises 15 residues. Germline V lookup: CDR1 SNHLY, CDR2 FYNNEI. V was cut by 7 bases and J by 0 bases, with 13 bases left in between. CDR3: CASTRTLNSYNEQFF. The DNA of the CDR3 is TGTGCCAGCACCCGGACACTGAACTCCTACAATGAGCAGTTCTTC. Full variable domain (outside the CDR3, taken from reference TRBV2 and TRBJ2-1): EPEVTQTPSHQVTQMGQEVILRCVPISNHLYFYWYRQILGQKVEFLVSFYNNEISEKSEIFDDQFSVERPDGSNFTLKIRSTKLEDSAMYFCASTRTLNSYNEQFFGPGTRLTVL.

V usage is TRBV7-9 and J usage is TRBJ2-7, with 8 bases lining up with TRBD1. The CDR3 is 13 residues long. Trimming took 2 bases from V and 4 from J; bases not matched to a gene: 1. The V gene's germline CDR1 is SEHNR and CDR2 FQNEAQ (reference sequence). The CDR3 bases are TGTGCCAGCAGCTTAACAGGGGGGTACGAGCAGTACTTC. The encoded protein is CASSLTGGYEQYF.

The chain links TRBV10-3 to TRBJ2-1, with TRBD2 matching over 9 bases. Trimming cost V 11 bases and J 9 bases; bases outside gene matches: 20. This CDR3 has 16 amino acids. The V gene's germline CDR1 is ENHRY and CDR2 SYGVKD. The CDR3 loop is CAATAGGAGGQGEQFF. As DNA, the CDR3 is TGTGCCGCCACGGCGGGAGGAGCGGGAGGCCAGGGTGAGCAGTTCTTC.

This chain connects TRBV19 to TRBJ1-5, with a weak D call TRBD1 (5 bases). This CDR3 region has 18 residues. The germline CDR1 and CDR2 sequences are LNHDA and SQIVND (reference sequence). Trimming removed 7 bases at V and 4 bases at J, with 26 bases between. Here the CDR3 DNA reads TGTGCCAGTATTCAGGGAATCCGAGGAGTGGGGGGAAATCAGCCCCAGCATTTT. Protein sequence: CASIQGIRGVGGNQPQHF.

V gene TRBV4-1 combines with J gene TRBJ2-3; D not resolved. The CDR3 totals 14 residues. V lost 4 bases, J lost 0 bases, and 8 bases lay in between. Germline V CDR1 and CDR2: MGHRA, YSYEKL. The CDR3 nucleotides are TGCGCCAGCAGCCTCGGACCTAGCACAGATACGCAGTATTTT. As protein: CASSLGPSTDTQYF.

A single count supports this clone. A much larger clone lies a single base off, so this may be a read error. Within the sample, other DNA sequences also encode this same CDR3. V usage is TRBV29-1 and J usage is TRBJ1-3; D remains ambiguous. CDR1 is SQVTM and CDR2 is ANQGSEA in the germline V gene. The CDR3 loop spans 13 amino acids. CDR3: CSVELISGNTIYF. In DNA form, the CDR3 reads TGCAGCGTTGAACTGATCTCTGGAAACACCATATATTTC.

The J gene is TRBJ2-6, the V gene TRBV5-1; no clear D gene. The V end lost 0 bases, the J end lost 2 bases, and 6 bases lay between the germline ends. The germline V gene encodes CDR1 SGHRS and CDR2 YFSETQ. The CDR3 loop spans 15 amino acids. The CDR3 spells CASSLAYPGANVLTF. The CDR3 DNA sequence: TGCGCCAGCAGCTTGGCGTACCCTGGGGCCAACGTCCTGACTTTC.

This chain uses TRBV6-1 with TRBJ2-7; tentative D call: TRBD1 (5 bases). Trimming removed 3 bases at V and 2 bases at J, with 5 bases between. The CDR3 has 12 amino acids. Germline-derived CDR1 and CDR2 are MNHNS and SASEGT. CDR3: CASSDRAYEQYF. The CDR3 DNA reads as TGTGCCAGCAGTGACAGGGCCTACGAGCAGTACTTC.

The table lists this clone with a few counts. The same CDR3 also results from other DNA sequences found in this sample. The rearrangement joins TRBV7-2 to TRBJ2-5; 9 bases are a match to TRBD2. Germline-derived CDR1 and CDR2 are SGHTA and FQGNSA. This CDR3 contains 14 residues. V was clipped by 1 base and J by 4 bases; unmatched bases: 1. CDR3 nucleotides: TGTGCCAGCAGCTTAGTGGGACTAGCAGAGACCCAGTACTTC. Protein product: CASSLVGLAETQYF.

This clone was recorded many times. V and J are TRBV10-2 and TRBJ2-7; 9 bases are a match to TRBD2. The CDR3 loop spans 14 amino acids. Germline CDR1 WSHSY, CDR2 SAAADI. V gave up 5 bases and J gave up 5 bases; unmatched junction bases: 7. The CDR3 coding sequence is TGCGCCAGCAGTATTAGCGGGAGTGGCCACGAGCAGTACTTC. Its protein product is CASSISGSGHEQYF.